This T cell receptor (beta chain) emerged from a study of T cell responses to AZD1222 COVID-19 vaccine. TCRdb's table, derived via immunoSEQ multiplex PCR, lists solely in-frame clones and lacks some. Of fewer than 150,000 clones listed, 93% were seen once; the top ten hold approximately 3.1%. V shed 5 bases, J shed 8 bases, and the junction held 9 bases outside the gene matches. This CDR3 spans 14 amino acids. Germline lookup yields CDR1 SGHRS and CDR2 YFSETQ. This chain links TRBV5-1 with TRBJ1-2; 10 bases match TRBD1. The source material was peripheral blood, sampled on day 0 of AZD1222 vaccination. The source is an adult in good health. The DNA of the CDR3 is TGCGCCAGCAGATACCCCGGGACAGGGGTCGGCTACACCTTC. Its protein product is CASRYPGTGVGYTF.